This entry lists 4 T cell receptor beta chains sequenced from one sample in a study of blood T cell repertoires in COVID-19. Here immunoSEQ multiplex PCR was the method, and the copy in TCRdb shows in-frame clones only, minus some. The sample has some 80,000 clones; more than 65% are singletons. Sample: peripheral blood. The origin of the receptors is a woman of 80 years or more with active or convalescent COVID-19.

A single count supports this clone. The rearrangement joins TRBV7-9 to TRBJ2-3; the D is unclear. Germline values: CDR1 SEHNR, CDR2 FQNEAQ (reference sequence). Trimming shortened V by 2 bases and J by 1 base, and 4 bases separated the two germline ends. The CDR3 length is 13 residues. The DNA for the CDR3 is TGTGCCAGCAGCTTATTCGGCACAGATACGCAGTATTTT. As protein: CASSLFGTDTQYF.

V and J are TRBV7-9 and TRBJ2-7; 7 bases align to TRBD2. Germline lookup yields CDR1 SEHNR and CDR2 FQNEAQ (reference sequence). CDR3 length: 13 residues. Trimming took 1 base from V and 4 from J; bases not matched to a gene: 1. CDR3 amino acids: CASSLGAGYEQYF. The CDR3 DNA reads as TGTGCCAGCAGCTTAGGAGCGGGGTACGAGCAGTACTTC.

The V call is TRBV15, the J call TRBJ2-1; 13 nucleotides line up with TRBD2. V trimming: 4 bases; J trimming: 7 bases; junction bases outside the gene matches: 7. The CDR3 is 16 amino acids. In germline, CDR1 is LNHNV, CDR2 YYDKDF (reference sequence). In DNA form, the CDR3 reads TGTGCCACCAGCACGGGGGGACTAGCGGGGCCGAATGAGCAGTTCTTC. Translation gives CATSTGGLAGPNEQFF.

This chain connects TRBV28 to TRBJ1-2; weak D call: TRBD1 (5 bases). The V gene lost 8 bases and the J gene lost 3 bases, with 34 bases spanning the gap. CDR3 length equals 20 residues. In germline, CDR1 is MDHEN, CDR2 SYDVKM. Here the CDR3 DNA reads TGTGCCAGCCGGCCGGACAAGGGGCTCAAGACGGGCATTAACTACTATGGCTACACCTTC. Translation gives CASRPDKGLKTGINYYGYTF.